The clone carrying this T cell receptor beta chain has at least ten counts. What it binds is unknown. Unique molecular identifiers were used to barcode this TCRbeta library. One entry per CDR3 protein, called by TCRdb with MiXCR from the PCR reads. Seen here are about 280,000 distinct CDR3 sequences, 11% observed once, and the top ten hold around a quarter. This record belongs to a study of T-cell reconstitution after alpha-beta-depleted transplantation in children. Whole-study results and caveats: By one year post-transplant, T-cell counts and diversity largely arose from T cells that were newly produced. Recipient T cells and thymic progenitors that survived gave rise to the high TCRbeta diversity observed at day 60 in some patients.

Losses at the gene ends were 7 bases for V and 0 bases for J; bases not matched to a gene: 7. Germline-derived CDR1 and CDR2 are ENHRY and SYGVKD. The CDR3 loop spans 17 amino acids. The starting material was peripheral blood, obtained 180 days after TCRalphabeta/CD19-depleted stem cell transplant. The TCR originated in a male patient aged 2-15 years who had a stem cell transplant for chronic granulomatous disease, so the T cells may come from the graft donor. The chain employs TRBV10-3 and TRBJ2-6, with 9 bases identical to TRBD1. The CDR3 sequence: CAITPGQGISGANVLTF. CDR3 bases: TGTGCCATCACTCCGGGACAGGGAATCTCTGGGGCCAACGTCCTGACTTTC.